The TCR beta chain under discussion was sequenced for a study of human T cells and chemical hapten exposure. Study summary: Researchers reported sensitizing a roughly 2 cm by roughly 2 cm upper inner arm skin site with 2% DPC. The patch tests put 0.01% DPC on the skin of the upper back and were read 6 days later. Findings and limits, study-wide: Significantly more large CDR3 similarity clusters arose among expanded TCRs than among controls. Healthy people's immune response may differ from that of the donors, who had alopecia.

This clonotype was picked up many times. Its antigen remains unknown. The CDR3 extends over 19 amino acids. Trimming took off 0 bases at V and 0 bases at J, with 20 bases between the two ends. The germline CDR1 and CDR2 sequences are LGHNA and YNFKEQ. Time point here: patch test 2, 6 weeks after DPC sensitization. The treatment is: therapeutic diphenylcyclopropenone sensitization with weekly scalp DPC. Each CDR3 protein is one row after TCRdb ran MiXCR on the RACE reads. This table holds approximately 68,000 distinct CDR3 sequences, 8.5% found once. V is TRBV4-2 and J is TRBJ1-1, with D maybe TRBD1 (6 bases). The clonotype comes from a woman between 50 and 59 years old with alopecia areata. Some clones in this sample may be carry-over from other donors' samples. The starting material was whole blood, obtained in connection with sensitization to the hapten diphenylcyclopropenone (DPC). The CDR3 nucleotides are TGTGCCAGCAGCCAAGAGGTGGCTGGGAGGGGGAATTTGAACACTGAAGCTTTCTTT. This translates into CASSQEVAGRGNLNTEAFF.